The TCR beta chain described here comes from a study of blood T cell repertoires in COVID-19. On the study more broadly: Samples of COVID-19 (acute and convalescent) were obtained from the United States, Italy and Spain.

Germline V lookup: CDR1 SGHTA, CDR2 FQGTGA. V gave up 5 bases and J gave up 2 bases; unmatched junction bases: 6. The CDR3 consists of 14 residues. This clone was recorded a few times. Sequenced by immunoSEQ multiplex PCR; TCRdb stores in-frame clones only, minus some. Here the sample spans a few hundred thousand clones, around 90% being singletons. This clonotype was sampled from a man aged 50 or older with acute or convalescent COVID-19. The sequenced sample consisted of peripheral blood. This rearrangement joins TRBV7-3 to TRBJ2-7; 7 bases line up with TRBD1. The DNA of the CDR3 is TGTGCCAGCAGCAGGGACAGTACCACCTACGAGCAGTACTTC. This translates into CASSRDSTTYEQYF. The entire variable domain, with the rest obtained from reference TRBV7-3 and TRBJ2-7, is as follows: GAGVSQTPSNKVTEKGKYVELRCDPISGHTALYWYRQSLGQGPEFLIYFQGTGAADDSGLPNDRFFAVRPEGSVSTLKIQRTERGDSAVYLCASSRDSTTYEQYFGPGTRLTVT.